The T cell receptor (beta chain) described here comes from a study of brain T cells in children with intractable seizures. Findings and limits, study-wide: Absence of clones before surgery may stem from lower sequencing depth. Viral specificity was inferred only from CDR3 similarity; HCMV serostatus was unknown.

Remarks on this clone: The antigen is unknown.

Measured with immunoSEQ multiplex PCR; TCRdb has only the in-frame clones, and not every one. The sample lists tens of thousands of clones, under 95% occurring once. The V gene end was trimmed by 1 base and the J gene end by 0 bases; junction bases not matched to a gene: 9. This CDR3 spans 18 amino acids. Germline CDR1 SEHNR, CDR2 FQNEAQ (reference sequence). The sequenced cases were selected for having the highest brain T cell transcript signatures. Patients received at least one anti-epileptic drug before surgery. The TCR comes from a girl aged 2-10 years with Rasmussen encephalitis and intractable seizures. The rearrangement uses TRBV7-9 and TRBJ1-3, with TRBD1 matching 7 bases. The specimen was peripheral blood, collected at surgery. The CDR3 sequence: CASSLGGGLGLSGNTIYF. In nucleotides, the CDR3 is TGTGCCAGCAGCTTAGGAGGGGGCTTGGGACTCTCTGGAAACACCATATATTTT.